The 26 T cell receptor beta chains listed next were all sequenced from one sample in a study of blood T cell repertoires in COVID-19. Here immunoSEQ multiplex PCR was the method, and the copy in TCRdb shows in-frame clones only, minus some. Of 300,000 to 350,000 clones in the sample, about 88% were seen once. The sequenced material came from peripheral blood. Source of these receptors: a woman aged 70-85 years with COVID-19, enrolled during active disease.

This sequence joins TRBV9 and TRBJ2-3; 11 positions agree with TRBD2. Germline values: CDR1 SGDLS, CDR2 YYNGEE. Unmatched junction bases numbered 2, after V lost 2 bases and J lost 3 bases. The CDR3 totals 15 residues. The CDR3 nucleotides are TGTGCCAGCAGCGTGACTAGCGGGGCAACAGATACGCAGTATTTT. Translation gives CASSVTSGATDTQYF.

The gene calls are TRBV7-9 and TRBJ1-4; D might be TRBD1 (5 bases). The ends were cut back, 6 bases at V and 8 bases at J, with 13 bases in the middle. The germline CDR1 and CDR2 sequences are SEHNR and FQNEAQ (reference sequence). This CDR3 has 13 amino acids. DNA of the CDR3: TGTGCCAGCAGTCGCGGGGAGGGGGAAAAACTGTTTTTT. Residues: CASSRGEGEKLFF.

The DNA for the CDR3 is TGCGCCAGCAGCCCTGGGACAGAGAACTATGGCTACACCTTC. Its translation is CASSPGTENYGYTF. The chain has TRBV5-1 and TRBJ1-2; 7 bases are a match to TRBD1. J gave up 2 bases and V 4 bases, and 5 bases lay outside the gene matches. CDR3 size: 14 residues. Germline CDR1 reads SGHRS; CDR2 reads YFSETQ.

This clone occurred once. The V and J genes are TRBV5-5 and TRBJ1-5, with 11 bases matching TRBD1. This CDR3 contains 15 residues. V gave up 4 bases and J gave up 3 bases; unmatched junction bases: 3. Germline loops: CDR1 SGHKS, CDR2 YYEKEE (reference sequence). This chain's CDR3 is CASSLGQGVNQPQHF. The DNA for the CDR3 is TGTGCCAGCAGCCTGGGACAGGGGGTCAATCAGCCCCAGCATTTT.

The chain links TRBV24-1 to TRBJ1-5, with 8 bases identical to TRBD1. V shed 4 bases, J shed 4 bases, and the junction held 8 bases outside the gene matches. The germline V gene has CDR1 KGHDR and CDR2 SFDVKD. This CDR3 comprises 16 residues. The CDR3 protein is CATSEGSGGRNQPQHF. Written as DNA, the CDR3 is TGTGCCACCAGTGAGGGGTCAGGGGGCAGGAATCAGCCCCAGCATTTT.

The chain uses TRBV5-1 and TRBJ2-3; the D is unclear. The germline gives CDR1 SGHRS, CDR2 YFSETQ. This CDR3 has 13 amino acids. The V end was cut by 0 bases, the J end by 4 bases, with 6 bases between. The CDR3 is CASSLDTSDTQYF. The CDR3, as DNA: TGCGCCAGCAGCTTGGATACATCAGATACGCAGTATTTT.

The CDR3 here is CASIVQGGTEAFF. Written as DNA, the CDR3 is TGTGCCAGCATAGTCCAGGGGGGCACTGAAGCTTTCTTT. The chain couples TRBV2 to TRBJ1-1, with 7 bases identical to TRBD1. The CDR3 is 13 residues long. V gave up 7 bases and J gave up 4 bases; unmatched junction bases: 6. Germline CDR1 reads SNHLY; CDR2 reads FYNNEI.

The genes are TRBV6-5 and TRBJ2-1; TRBD1 matches at 7 bases. The V gene's germline CDR1 is MNHEY and CDR2 SVGAGI. The CDR3 is made up of 13 amino acids. V lost 10 bases to trimming and J lost 9 bases; unmatched junction nucleotides: 12. CDR3 sequence (DNA): TGTGCCACCGCCCCCAGGGGGTCAAGTGAGCAGTTCTTC. It encodes CATAPRGSSEQFF.

The chain recombines TRBV5-1 with TRBJ2-7; D is perhaps TRBD1 (6 bases). The germline V gene encodes CDR1 SGHRS and CDR2 YFSETQ. Trimming stripped 4 bases from V and 6 bases from J, with 17 bases between. The CDR3 is made up of 14 amino acids. Here the CDR3 DNA reads TGCGCCAGCAGCGCCCAACAGGGACCAACCGAGCAGTACTTC. Its protein product is CASSAQQGPTEQYF.

The rearrangement joins TRBV11-2 to TRBJ1-1; D ambiguous. From germline, CDR1 is SGHAT and CDR2 FQNNGV. Trimming stripped 1 base from V and 1 base from J, with 16 bases between. This CDR3 is 17 amino acids long. DNA for the CDR3: TGTGCCAGCAGCTTAGCGCCGGCAGGTTATTCGAACACTGAAGCTTTCTTT. Protein: CASSLAPAGYSNTEAFF.

CDR3 amino acids: CASGYRTGYGYTF. CDR3 nucleotide sequence: TGTGCTAGTGGTTATAGGACGGGATATGGCTACACCTTC. V and J are TRBV12-5 and TRBJ1-2; the D is unclear. Germline V gene data show CDR1 as LGHNT and CDR2 as FRNRAP. V lost 4 bases to trimming and J lost 5 bases, with 11 bases between them. There are 13 residues in the CDR3.

The rearrangement uses TRBV5-1 and TRBJ2-3; D remains ambiguous. This CDR3 region has 17 residues. The germline CDR1 and CDR2 sequences are SGHRS and YFSETQ. Trimming cost V 1 base and J 4 bases, with 19 bases left between them. For the CDR3, the DNA is TGCGCCAGCAGCTTGTCAAATAGTCTCCGTTACTCAGATACGCAGTATTTT. Encoded protein: CASSLSNSLRYSDTQYF.

The CDR3 nucleotides are TGTGCCACCAGCTTGACAGGGGTTAGCACAGATACGCAGTATTTT. It translates to CATSLTGVSTDTQYF. The rearrangement uses TRBV15 and TRBJ2-3; 8 nucleotides agree with TRBD1. CDR3 length equals 15 residues. J was trimmed by 0 bases and V by 5 bases; bases with no gene match: 4. Germline V gene sequence: CDR1 LNHNV, CDR2 YYDKDF (reference sequence).

Only one count was recorded for this clone. V gene TRBV29-1 combines with J gene TRBJ1-2, with D possibly being TRBD1 (5 bases). The CDR3 runs 13 residues. Per germline, CDR1 SQVTM and CDR2 ANQGSEA. V lost 2 bases and J lost 8, with 15 bases in between. The CDR3 sequence: CSVEPEGRGGYTF. CDR3 coding DNA: TGCAGCGTTGAACCGGAGGGGCGCGGGGGCTACACCTTC.

This clone appeared once. This chain connects TRBV12-3 or TRBV12-4 to TRBJ1-5; D is unresolved. The CDR3 length is 13 residues. V was cut by 3 bases and J by 6 bases, with 9 bases left in between. This CDR3 reads CASSLTLIQPQHF. The CDR3 DNA is TGTGCCAGCAGTTTGACACTGATTCAGCCCCAGCATTTT.

This clone came up once. The V call is TRBV28, the J call TRBJ1-1; a weak D match, TRBD1 (6 bases). The CDR3 spans 15 residues. Per the germline V gene, CDR1 is MDHEN and CDR2 is SYDVKM. Trimming took 3 bases from V and 0 from J, leaving 11 bases between them. The CDR3 is CASSFQGKVNTEAFF. The CDR3 DNA reads TGTGCCAGCAGTTTTCAGGGGAAGGTGAACACTGAAGCTTTCTTT.

In nucleotides, the CDR3 is TGTGCCAGCAGTTACCCGGGGATGGCAGATACGCAGTATTTT. Amino acid sequence: CASSYPGMADTQYF. This chain links TRBV6-5 with TRBJ2-3, with D perhaps TRBD2 (5 bases). The CDR3 has 14 amino acids. V was clipped by 2 bases and J by 4 bases, with 10 bases between them. Germline-derived CDR1 and CDR2 are MNHEY and SVGAGI.

The CDR3 sequence: CASSYFLGQPSTF. CDR3 nucleotides: TGTGCCAGCAGTTACTTCCTTGGGCAGCCCAGCACCTTC. V and J are TRBV27 and TRBJ1-2; D call uncertain. Per the germline V gene, CDR1 is MNHEY and CDR2 is SMNVEV (reference sequence). Trimming took 4 bases from V and 13 from J, leaving 19 bases between them. The CDR3 has 13 residues.

Remarks on this clone: Different DNA sequences within this sample yield the same CDR3. This rearrangement joins TRBV5-8 to TRBJ1-2; possible D gene TRBD1, 6 bases. CDR3 size: 14 residues. The ends were cut back, 0 bases at V and 2 bases at J, with 8 bases in the middle. Germline V CDR1 and CDR2: SGHTS, YDEGEE. CDR3 sequence: CASSLGGLNYGYTF. The CDR3 DNA sequence: TGTGCCAGCAGCTTGGGGGGGCTCAACTATGGCTACACCTTC.

The chain is built from TRBV30 and TRBJ1-2; TRBD1 matches 7 bases. V lost 5 bases and J lost 8; bases outside the gene matches: 5. Germline CDR1 GTSNPN, CDR2 SVGIG (reference sequence). This CDR3 is 11 amino acids long. The CDR3 reads CAWLQGKGYTF. In nucleotides, the CDR3 is TGTGCCTGGTTACAGGGGAAGGGCTACACCTTC.

The genes are TRBV6-5 and TRBJ2-7; 7 bases agree with TRBD2. Germline V lookup: CDR1 MNHEY, CDR2 SVGAGI. CDR3 length: 14 amino acids. The junction had 9 bases not matched to a gene; V was cut back by 10 bases and J by 0 bases. The CDR3 is CATDRAGSSYEQYF. The CDR3 DNA follows: TGTGCCACCGACCGAGCGGGGAGCTCCTACGAGCAGTACTTC.

The chain carries TRBV7-9 and TRBJ1-1; maybe TRBD1 (5 bases). Germline-derived CDR1 and CDR2 are SEHNR and FQNEAQ (reference sequence). This CDR3 comprises 15 residues. V lost 5 bases, J lost 0 bases, and 13 bases lay in between. The CDR3 DNA is TGTGCCAGCAGCCCGGGGGGGTGGATGAACACTGAAGCTTTCTTT. This encodes CASSPGGWMNTEAFF. Variable domain in full (rest from reference TRBV7-9 and TRBJ1-1): DTGVSQNPRHKITKRGQNVTFRCDPISEHNRLYWYRQTLGQGPEFLTYFQNEAQLEKSRLLSDRFSAERPKGSFSTLEIQRTEQGDSAMYLCASSPGGWMNTEAFFGQGTRLTVV.

This sequence joins TRBV19 and TRBJ2-7; 8 bases line up with TRBD1. J gave up 6 bases and V 8 bases, and 3 bases lay outside the gene matches. The germline CDR1 and CDR2 sequences are LNHDA and SQIVND (reference sequence). The CDR3 totals 11 residues. The CDR3 sequence: CASGRGLEQYF. DNA for the CDR3: TGTGCCAGTGGCAGGGGGCTCGAGCAGTACTTC.

This rearrangement joins TRBV6-1 to TRBJ1-2; 8 positions agree with TRBD1. The CDR3 runs 18 residues. Per germline, CDR1 MNHNS and CDR2 SASEGT. Losses at the gene ends were 2 bases for V and 0 bases for J; bases not matched to a gene: 11. The CDR3 DNA follows: TGTGCCAGCAGTGAAATGGAAAGGACAGGGCCCACTAACTATGGCTACACCTTC. It translates to CASSEMERTGPTNYGYTF.

This chain connects TRBV24-1 to TRBJ2-5; TRBD1 aligns across 8 bases. From germline, CDR1 is KGHDR and CDR2 SFDVKD. The CDR3 consists of 15 residues. J was trimmed by 5 bases and V by 3 bases; bases with no gene match: 7. The CDR3 DNA follows: TGTGCCACCAGTGATGACAGGGGACACGGCGAGACCCAGTACTTC. This sequence encodes CATSDDRGHGETQYF.

This sequence joins TRBV5-1 and TRBJ1-4, with 9 bases that match TRBD1. This CDR3 region has 15 residues. The V gene end was trimmed by 4 bases and the J gene end by 5 bases; junction bases not matched to a gene: 6. The germline V gene encodes CDR1 SGHRS and CDR2 YFSETQ. The CDR3 bases are TGCGCCAGCAGCCCCCTCGGGACAGGGAATGAAAAACTGTTTTTT. Translation: CASSPLGTGNEKLFF. Drawing the rest from reference TRBV5-1 and TRBJ1-4, the complete variable domain is KAGVTQTPRYLIKTRGQQVTLSCSPISGHRSVSWYQQTPGQGLQFLFEYFSETQRNKGNFPGRFSGRQFSNSRSEMNVSTLELGDSALYLCASSPLGTGNEKLFFGSGTQLSVL.